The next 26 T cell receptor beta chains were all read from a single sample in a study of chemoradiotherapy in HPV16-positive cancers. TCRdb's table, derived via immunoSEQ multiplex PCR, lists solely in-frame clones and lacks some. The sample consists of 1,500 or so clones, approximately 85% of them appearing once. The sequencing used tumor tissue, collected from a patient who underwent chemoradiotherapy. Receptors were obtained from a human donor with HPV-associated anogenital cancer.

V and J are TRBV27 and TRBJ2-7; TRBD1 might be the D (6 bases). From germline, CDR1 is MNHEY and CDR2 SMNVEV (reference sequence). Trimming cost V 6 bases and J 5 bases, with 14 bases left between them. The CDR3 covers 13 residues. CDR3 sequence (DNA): TGTGCCAGCAGCCTCGGCAGGGGCGACGAGCAGTACTTC. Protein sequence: CASSLGRGDEQYF.

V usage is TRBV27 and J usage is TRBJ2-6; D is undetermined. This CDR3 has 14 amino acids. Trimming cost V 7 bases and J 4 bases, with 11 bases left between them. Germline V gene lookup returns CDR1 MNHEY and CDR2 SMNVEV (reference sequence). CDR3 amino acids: CASTINSGANVLTF. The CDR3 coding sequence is TGTGCCAGCACTATAAACTCCGGGGCCAACGTCCTGACTTTC.

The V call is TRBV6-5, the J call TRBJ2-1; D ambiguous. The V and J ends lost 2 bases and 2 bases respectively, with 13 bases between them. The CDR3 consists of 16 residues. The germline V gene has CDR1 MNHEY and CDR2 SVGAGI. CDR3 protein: CASSYVFGSPYNEQFF. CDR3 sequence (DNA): TGTGCCAGCAGTTACGTTTTTGGGTCCCCCTACAATGAGCAGTTCTTC.

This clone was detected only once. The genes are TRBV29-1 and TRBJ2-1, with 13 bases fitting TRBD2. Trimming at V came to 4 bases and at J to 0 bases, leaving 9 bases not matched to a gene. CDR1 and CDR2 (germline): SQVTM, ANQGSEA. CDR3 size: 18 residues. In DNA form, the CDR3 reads TGCAGCGTTGTGAAAGGGACTAGCGGGACCCTCTCCTACAATGAGCAGTTCTTC. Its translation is CSVVKGTSGTLSYNEQFF.

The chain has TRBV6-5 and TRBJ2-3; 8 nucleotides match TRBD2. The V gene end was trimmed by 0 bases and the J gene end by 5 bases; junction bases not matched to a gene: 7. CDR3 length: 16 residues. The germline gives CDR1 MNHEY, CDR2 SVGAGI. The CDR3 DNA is TGTGCCAGCAGTTACTCAGGCGGGGGGCATGGAGATACGCAGTATTTT. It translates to CASSYSGGGHGDTQYF.

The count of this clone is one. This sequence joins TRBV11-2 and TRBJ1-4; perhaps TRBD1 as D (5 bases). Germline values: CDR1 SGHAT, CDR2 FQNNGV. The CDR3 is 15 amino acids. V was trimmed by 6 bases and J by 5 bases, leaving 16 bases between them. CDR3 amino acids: CASSASGLPNEKLFF. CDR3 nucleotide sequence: TGTGCCAGCAGTGCTTCGGGGCTACCAAATGAAAAACTGTTTTTT.

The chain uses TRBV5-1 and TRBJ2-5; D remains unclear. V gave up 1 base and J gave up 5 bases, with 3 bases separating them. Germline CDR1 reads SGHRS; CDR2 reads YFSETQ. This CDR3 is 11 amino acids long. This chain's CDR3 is CASSLRETQYF. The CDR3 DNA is TGCGCCAGCAGCTTGCGGGAGACCCAGTACTTC. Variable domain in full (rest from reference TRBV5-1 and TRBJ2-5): KAGVTQTPRYLIKTRGQQVTLSCSPISGHRSVSWYQQTPGQGLQFLFEYFSETQRNKGNFPGRFSGRQFSNSRSEMNVSTLELGDSALYLCASSLRETQYFGPGTRLLVL.

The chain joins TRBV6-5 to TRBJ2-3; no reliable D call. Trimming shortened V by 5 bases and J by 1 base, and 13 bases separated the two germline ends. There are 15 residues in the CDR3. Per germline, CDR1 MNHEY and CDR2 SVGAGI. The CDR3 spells CASSRIGAGTDTQYF. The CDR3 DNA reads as TGTGCCAGCAGTCGTATAGGAGCTGGCACAGATACGCAGTATTTT.

CDR3: CAWSVRSRMNTEAFF. Here the CDR3 DNA reads TGTGCCTGGAGTGTACGGTCGCGGATGAACACTGAAGCTTTCTTT. The V gene is TRBV30, the J gene TRBJ1-1; D call uncertain. This CDR3 region has 15 residues. Germline V gives CDR1 GTSNPN, CDR2 SVGIG (reference sequence). V was cut by 0 bases and J by 0 bases, with 11 bases left in between.

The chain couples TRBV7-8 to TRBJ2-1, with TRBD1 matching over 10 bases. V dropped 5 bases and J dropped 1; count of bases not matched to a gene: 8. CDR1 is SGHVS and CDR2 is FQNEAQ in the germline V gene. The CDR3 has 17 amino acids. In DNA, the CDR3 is TGTGCCAGCAGCATCGGAGGACAGGGGGATTCCTACAATGAGCAGTTCTTC. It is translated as CASSIGGQGDSYNEQFF.

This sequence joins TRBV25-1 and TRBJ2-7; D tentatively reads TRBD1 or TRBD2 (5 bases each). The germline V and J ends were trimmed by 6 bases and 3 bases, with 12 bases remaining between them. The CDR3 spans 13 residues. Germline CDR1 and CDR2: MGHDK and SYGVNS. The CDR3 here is CASRPGTNYEQYF. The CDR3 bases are TGTGCCAGCAGGCCCGGGACCAACTACGAGCAGTACTTC.

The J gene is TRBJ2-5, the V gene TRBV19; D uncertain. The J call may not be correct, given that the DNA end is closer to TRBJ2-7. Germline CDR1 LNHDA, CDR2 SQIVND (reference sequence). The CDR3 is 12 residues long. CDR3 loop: CASSPRPYEQYF. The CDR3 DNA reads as TGTGCCAGTAGTCCTAGGCCCTACGAGCAGTACTTC.

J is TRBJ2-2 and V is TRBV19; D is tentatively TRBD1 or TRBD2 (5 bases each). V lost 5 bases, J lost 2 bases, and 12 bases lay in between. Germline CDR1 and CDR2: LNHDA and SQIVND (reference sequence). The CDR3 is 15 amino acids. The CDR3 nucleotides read TGTGCCAGTAGTGGTCGGGACGGTAACACCGGGGAGCTGTTTTTT. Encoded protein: CASSGRDGNTGELFF.

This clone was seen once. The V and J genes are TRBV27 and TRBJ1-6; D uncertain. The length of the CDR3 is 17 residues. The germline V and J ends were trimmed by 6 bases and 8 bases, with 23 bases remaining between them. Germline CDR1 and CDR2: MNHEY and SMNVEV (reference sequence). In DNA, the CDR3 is TGTGCCAGCAGCCCAAGAAGTGTTATGGGCCGACATTCACCCCTCCACTTT. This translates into CASSPRSVMGRHSPLHF.

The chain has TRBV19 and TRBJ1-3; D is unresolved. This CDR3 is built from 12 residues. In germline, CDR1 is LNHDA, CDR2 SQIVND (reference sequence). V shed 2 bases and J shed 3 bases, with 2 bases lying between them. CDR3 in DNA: TGTGCCAGTAGTATAAATGGAAACACCATATATTTT. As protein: CASSINGNTIYF.

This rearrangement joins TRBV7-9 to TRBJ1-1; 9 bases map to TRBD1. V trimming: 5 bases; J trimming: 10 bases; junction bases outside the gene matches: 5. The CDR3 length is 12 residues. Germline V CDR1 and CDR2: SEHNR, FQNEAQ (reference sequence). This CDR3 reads CASSLQGARAFF. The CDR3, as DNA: TGTGCCAGCAGCCTACAGGGGGCGCGAGCTTTCTTT.

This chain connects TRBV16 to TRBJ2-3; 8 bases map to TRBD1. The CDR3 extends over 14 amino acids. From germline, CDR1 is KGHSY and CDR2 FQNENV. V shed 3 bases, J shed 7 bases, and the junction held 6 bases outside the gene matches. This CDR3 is CASSQETGAHTQYF. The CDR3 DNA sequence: TGTGCCAGCAGCCAGGAGACAGGGGCCCATACGCAGTATTTT.

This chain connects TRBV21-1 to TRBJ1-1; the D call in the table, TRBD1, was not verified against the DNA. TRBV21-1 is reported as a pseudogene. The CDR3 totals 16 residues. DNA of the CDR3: TGTGCCAGCAGCAAGGAAGGGGGACAGGGGATCACTGAAGCTTTCTTT. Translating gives CASSKEGGQGITEAFF.

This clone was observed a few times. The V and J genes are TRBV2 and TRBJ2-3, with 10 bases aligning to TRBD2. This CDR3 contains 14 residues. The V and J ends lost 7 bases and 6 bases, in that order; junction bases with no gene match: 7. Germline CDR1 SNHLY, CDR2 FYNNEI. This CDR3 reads CASKVAGGGDTQYF. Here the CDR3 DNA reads TGTGCCAGCAAGGTAGCGGGAGGTGGTGATACGCAGTATTTT.

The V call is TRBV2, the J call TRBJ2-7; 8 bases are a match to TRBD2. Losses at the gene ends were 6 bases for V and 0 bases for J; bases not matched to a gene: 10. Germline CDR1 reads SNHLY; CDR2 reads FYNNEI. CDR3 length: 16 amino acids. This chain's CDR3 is CASSGTGGASSYEQYF. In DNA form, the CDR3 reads TGTGCCAGCAGCGGCACGGGGGGGGCTAGCTCCTACGAGCAGTACTTC.

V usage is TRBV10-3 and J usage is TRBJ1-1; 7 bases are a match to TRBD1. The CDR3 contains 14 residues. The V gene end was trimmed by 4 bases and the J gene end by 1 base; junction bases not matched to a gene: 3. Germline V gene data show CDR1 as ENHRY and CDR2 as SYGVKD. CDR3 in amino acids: CAISADRENTEAFF. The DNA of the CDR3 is TGTGCCATCAGTGCCGACAGGGAGAACACTGAAGCTTTCTTT.

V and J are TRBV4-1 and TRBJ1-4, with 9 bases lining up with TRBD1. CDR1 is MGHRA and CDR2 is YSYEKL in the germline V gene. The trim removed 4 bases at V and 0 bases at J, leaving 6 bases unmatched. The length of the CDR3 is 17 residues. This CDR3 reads CASSPRDRAATNEKLFF. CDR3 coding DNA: TGCGCCAGCAGCCCGCGGGACAGGGCTGCAACTAATGAAAAACTGTTTTTT.

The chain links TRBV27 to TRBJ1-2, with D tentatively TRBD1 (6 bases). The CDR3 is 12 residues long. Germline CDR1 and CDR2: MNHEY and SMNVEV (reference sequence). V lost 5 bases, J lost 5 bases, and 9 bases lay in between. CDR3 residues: CASSPQGYGYTF. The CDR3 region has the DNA TGTGCCAGCAGTCCGCAGGGGTATGGCTACACCTTC.

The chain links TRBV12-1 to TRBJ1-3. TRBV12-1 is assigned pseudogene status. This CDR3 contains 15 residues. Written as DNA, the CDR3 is TGTGCCAGCAGCTCCCCGGGACGCCTCCCCCACACCATATATTTT. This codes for CASSSPGRLPHTIYF.

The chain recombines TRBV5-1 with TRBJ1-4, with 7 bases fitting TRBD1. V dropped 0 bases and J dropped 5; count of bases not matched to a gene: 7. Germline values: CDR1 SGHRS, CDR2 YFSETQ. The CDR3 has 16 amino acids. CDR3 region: CASSLAPGTVNEKLFF. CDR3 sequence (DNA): TGCGCCAGCAGCTTGGCTCCCGGGACAGTAAATGAAAAACTGTTTTTT.

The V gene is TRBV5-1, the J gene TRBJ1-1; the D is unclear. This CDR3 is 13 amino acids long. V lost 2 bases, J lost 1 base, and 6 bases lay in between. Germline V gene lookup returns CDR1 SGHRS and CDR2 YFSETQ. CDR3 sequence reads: CASSLTSNTEAFF. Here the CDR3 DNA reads TGCGCCAGCAGCTTAACCTCGAACACTGAAGCTTTCTTT.